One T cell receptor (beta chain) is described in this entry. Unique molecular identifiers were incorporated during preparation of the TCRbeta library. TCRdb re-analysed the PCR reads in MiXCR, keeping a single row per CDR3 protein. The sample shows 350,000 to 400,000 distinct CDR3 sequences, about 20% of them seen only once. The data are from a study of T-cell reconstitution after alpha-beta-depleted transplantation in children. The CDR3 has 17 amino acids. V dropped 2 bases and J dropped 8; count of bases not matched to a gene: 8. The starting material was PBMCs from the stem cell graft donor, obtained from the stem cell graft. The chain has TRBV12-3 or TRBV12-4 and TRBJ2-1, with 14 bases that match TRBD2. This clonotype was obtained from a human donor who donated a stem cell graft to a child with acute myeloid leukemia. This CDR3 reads CASSLIWGTSGSDEQFF. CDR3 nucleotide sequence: TGTGCCAGCAGTTTAATCTGGGGGACTAGCGGGAGTGATGAGCAGTTCTTC.